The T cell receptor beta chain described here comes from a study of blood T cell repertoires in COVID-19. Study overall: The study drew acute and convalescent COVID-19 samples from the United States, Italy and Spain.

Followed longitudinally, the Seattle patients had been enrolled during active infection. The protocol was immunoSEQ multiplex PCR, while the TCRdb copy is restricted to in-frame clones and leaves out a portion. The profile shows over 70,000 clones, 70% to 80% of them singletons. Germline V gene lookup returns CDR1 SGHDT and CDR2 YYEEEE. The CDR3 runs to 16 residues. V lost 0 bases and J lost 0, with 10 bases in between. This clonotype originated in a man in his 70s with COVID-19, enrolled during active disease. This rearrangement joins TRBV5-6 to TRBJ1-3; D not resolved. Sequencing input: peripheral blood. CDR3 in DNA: TGTGCCAGCAGCTTGGCCTTGAGTGGCTCTGGAAACACCATATATTTT. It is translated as CASSLALSGSGNTIYF.